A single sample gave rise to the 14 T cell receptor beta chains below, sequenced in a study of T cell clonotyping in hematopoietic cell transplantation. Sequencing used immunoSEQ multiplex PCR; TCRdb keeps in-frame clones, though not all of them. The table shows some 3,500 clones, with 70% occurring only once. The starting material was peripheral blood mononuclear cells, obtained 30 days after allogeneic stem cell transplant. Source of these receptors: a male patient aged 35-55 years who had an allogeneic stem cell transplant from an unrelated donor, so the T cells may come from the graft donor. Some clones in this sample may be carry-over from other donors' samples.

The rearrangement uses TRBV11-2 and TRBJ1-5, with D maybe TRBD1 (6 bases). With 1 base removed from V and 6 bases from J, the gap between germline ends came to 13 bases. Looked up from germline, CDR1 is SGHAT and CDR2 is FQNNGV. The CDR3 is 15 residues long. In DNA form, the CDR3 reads TGTGCCAGCAGCTTAGGGGCGGGAGGGGGTCAGCCCCAGCATTTT. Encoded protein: CASSLGAGGGQPQHF. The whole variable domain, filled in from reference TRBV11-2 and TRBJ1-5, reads EAGVAQSPRYKIIEKRQSVAFWCNPISGHATLYWYQQILGQGPKLLIQFQNNGVVDDSQLPKDRFSAERLKGVDSTLKIQPAKLEDSAVYLCASSLGAGGGQPQHFGDGTRLSIL.

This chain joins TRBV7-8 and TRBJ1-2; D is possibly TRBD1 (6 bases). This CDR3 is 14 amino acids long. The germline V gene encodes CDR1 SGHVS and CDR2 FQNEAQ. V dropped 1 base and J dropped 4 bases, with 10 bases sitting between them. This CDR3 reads CASSLGQGTYGYTF. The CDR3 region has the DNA TGTGCCAGCAGCTTAGGGCAGGGGACCTATGGCTACACCTTC.

The CDR3 DNA is TGTGCCAGCAGCGCCCGGTGGGAGAGCAACGAGCAGTACTTC. Amino acids: CASSARWESNEQYF. The chain has TRBV9 and TRBJ2-7, with D possibly TRBD2 on 5 matching bases. V was pared by 3 bases and J by 5 bases, with 15 bases between. The CDR3 totals 14 residues. Germline CDR1 is SGDLS and CDR2 is YYNGEE.

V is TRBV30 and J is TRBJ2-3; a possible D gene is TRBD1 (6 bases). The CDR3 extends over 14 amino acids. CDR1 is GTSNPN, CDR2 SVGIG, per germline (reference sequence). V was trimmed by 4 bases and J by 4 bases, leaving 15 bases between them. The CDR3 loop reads CAWTKTGFADTQYF. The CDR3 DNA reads TGTGCCTGGACCAAGACAGGTTTCGCAGATACGCAGTATTTT.

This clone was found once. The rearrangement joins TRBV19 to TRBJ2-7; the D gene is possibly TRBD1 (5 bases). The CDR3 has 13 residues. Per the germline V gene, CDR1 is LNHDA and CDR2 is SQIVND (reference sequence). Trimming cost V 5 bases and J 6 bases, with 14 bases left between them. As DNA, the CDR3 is TGTGCCAGTAGTCCGACAAGGACACCCGAGCAGTACTTC. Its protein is CASSPTRTPEQYF.

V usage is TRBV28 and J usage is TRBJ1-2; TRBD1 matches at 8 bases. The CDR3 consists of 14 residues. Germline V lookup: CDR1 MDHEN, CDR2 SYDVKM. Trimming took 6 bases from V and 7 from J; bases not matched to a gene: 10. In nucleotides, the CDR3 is TGTGCCAGCAGCCCGGGACAGGCGACCGCTGGCTACACCTTC. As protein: CASSPGQATAGYTF.

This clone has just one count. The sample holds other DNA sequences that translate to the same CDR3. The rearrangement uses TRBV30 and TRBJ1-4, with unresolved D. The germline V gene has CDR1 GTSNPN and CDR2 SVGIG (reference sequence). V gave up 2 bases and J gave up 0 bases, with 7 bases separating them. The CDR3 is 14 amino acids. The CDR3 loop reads CAWSPASTNEKLFF. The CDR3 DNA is TGTGCCTGGAGTCCGGCATCAACTAATGAAAAACTGTTTTTT.

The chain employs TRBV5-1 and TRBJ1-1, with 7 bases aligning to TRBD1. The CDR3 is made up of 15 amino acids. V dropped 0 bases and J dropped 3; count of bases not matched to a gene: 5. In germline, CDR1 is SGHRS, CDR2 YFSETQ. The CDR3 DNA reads TGCGCCAGCAGCTTGGAACAGGGGTGGGACACTGAAGCTTTCTTT. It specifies CASSLEQGWDTEAFF.

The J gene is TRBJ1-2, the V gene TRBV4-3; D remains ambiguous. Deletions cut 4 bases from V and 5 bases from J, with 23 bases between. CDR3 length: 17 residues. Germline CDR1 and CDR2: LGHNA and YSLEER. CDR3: CASSPFLRRITSYGYTF. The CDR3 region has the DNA TGCGCCAGCAGCCCGTTTCTTCGCCGTATAACCTCATATGGCTACACCTTC.

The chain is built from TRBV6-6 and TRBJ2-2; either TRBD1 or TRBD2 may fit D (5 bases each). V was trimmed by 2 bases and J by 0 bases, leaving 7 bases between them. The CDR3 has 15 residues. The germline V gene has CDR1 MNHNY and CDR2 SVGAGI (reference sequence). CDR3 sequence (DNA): TGTGCCAGCAGTTACGGGGGTTCGAACACCGGGGAGCTGTTTTTT. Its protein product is CASSYGGSNTGELFF.

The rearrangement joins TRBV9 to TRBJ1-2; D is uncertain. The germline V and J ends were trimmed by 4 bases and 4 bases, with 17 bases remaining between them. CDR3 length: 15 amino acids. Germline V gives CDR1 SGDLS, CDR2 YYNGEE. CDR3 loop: CASSPALGQSYGYTF. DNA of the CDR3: TGTGCCAGCAGCCCTGCTCTCGGGCAGTCCTATGGCTACACCTTC.

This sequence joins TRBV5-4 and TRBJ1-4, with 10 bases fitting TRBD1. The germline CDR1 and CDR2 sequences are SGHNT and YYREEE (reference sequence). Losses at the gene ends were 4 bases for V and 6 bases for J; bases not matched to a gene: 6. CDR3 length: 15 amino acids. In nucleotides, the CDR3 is TGTGCCAGCAGCCCAGGACAGGGGGGTGATGAAAAACTGTTTTTT. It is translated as CASSPGQGGDEKLFF.

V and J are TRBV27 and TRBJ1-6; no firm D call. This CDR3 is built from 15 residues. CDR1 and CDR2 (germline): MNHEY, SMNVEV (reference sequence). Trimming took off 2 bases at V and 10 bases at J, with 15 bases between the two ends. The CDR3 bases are TGTGCCAGCAGTTTAGGGCTTACGGCGAGGTCACCCCTCCACTTT. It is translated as CASSLGLTARSPLHF.

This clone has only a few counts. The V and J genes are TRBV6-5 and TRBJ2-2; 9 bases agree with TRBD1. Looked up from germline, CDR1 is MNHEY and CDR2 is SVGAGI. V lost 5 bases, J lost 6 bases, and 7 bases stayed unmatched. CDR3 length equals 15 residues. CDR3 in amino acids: CASSHRQGVSGELFF. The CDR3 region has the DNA TGTGCCAGCAGTCACAGACAGGGGGTGTCCGGGGAGCTGTTTTTT.